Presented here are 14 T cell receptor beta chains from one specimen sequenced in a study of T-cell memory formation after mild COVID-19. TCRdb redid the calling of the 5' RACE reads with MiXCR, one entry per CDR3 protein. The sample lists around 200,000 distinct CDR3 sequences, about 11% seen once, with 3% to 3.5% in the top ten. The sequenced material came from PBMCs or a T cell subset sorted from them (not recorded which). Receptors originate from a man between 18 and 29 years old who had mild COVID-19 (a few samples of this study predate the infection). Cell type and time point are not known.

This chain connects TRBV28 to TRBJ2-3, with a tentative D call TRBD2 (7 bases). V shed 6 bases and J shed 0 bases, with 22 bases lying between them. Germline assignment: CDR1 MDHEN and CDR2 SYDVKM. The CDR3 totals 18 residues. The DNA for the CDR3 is TGTGCCAGCAGCCACCATGGGGGGGGGCAGGGGAGCACAGATACGCAGTATTTT. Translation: CASSHHGGGQGSTDTQYF.

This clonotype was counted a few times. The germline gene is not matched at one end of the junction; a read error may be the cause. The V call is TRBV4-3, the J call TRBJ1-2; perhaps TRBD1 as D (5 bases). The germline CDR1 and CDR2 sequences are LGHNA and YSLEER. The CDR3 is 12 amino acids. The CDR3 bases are TGCGCCAGCAGCCAAGATCGCAGGGATCAAATCTTC. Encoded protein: CASSQDRRDQIF.

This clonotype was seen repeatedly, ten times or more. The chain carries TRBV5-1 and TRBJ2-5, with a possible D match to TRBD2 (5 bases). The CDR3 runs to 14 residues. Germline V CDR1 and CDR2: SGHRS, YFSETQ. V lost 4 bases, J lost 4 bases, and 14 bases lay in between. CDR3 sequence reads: CASSDPGRGETQYF. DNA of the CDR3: TGCGCCAGCAGCGACCCTGGCCGGGGAGAGACCCAGTACTTC.

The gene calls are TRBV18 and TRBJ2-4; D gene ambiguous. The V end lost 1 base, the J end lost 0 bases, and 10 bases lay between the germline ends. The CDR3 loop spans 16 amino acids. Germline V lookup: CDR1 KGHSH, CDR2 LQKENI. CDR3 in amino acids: CASSPRQAVAKNIQYF. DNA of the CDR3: TGTGCCAGCTCACCACGCCAGGCAGTAGCCAAAAACATTCAGTACTTC.

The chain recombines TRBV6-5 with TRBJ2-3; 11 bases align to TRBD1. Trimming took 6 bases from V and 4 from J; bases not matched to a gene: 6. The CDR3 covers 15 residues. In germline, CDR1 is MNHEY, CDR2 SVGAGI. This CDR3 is CASSPGQGASDTQYF. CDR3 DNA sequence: TGTGCCAGCAGCCCTGGACAGGGGGCATCAGATACGCAGTATTTT.

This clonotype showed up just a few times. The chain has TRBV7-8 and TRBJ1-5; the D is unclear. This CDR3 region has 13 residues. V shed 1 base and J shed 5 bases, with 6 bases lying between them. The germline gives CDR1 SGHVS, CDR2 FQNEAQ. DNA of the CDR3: TGTGCCAGCAGCTTAGACCGATATCAGCCCCAGCATTTT. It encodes CASSLDRYQPQHF.

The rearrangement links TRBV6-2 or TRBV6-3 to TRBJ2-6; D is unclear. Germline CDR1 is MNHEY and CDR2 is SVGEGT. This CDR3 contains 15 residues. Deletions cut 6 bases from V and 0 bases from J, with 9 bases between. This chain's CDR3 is CASRDGTSGANVLTF. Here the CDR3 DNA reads TGTGCCAGCAGGGACGGTACCTCTGGGGCCAACGTCCTGACTTTC.

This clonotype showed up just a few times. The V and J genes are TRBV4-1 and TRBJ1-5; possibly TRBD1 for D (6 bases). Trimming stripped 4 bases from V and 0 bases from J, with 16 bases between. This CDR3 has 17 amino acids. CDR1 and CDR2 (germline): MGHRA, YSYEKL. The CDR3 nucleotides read TGCGCCAGCAGCCCGGGGGGGGGGCTAGGTAGCAATCAGCCCCAGCATTTT. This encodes CASSPGGGLGSNQPQHF.

CDR3 protein: CSAPTLQGVGPPDTQYF. Written as DNA, the CDR3 is TGCAGTGCCCCCACTTTACAGGGTGTCGGGCCGCCAGATACGCAGTATTTT. The V gene is TRBV20-1, the J gene TRBJ2-3, with D perhaps matching TRBD1 (6 bases). The germline V gene has CDR1 DFQATT and CDR2 SNEGSKA (reference sequence). The length of the CDR3 is 17 residues. The V gene lost 6 bases and the J gene lost 4 bases, with 26 bases spanning the gap.

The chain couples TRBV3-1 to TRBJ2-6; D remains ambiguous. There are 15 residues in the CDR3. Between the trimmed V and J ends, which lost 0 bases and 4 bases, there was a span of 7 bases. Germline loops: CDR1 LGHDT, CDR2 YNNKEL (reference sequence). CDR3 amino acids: CASSQESVGANVLTF. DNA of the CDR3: TGTGCCAGCAGCCAAGAGAGTGTGGGGGCCAACGTCCTGACTTTC.

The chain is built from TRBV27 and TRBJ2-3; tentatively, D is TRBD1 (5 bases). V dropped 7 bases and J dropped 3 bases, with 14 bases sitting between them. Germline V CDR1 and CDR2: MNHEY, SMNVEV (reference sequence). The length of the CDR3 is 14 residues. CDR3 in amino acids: CASTMGPGTDTQYF. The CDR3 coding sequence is TGTGCCAGCACCATGGGGCCCGGGACAGATACGCAGTATTTT.

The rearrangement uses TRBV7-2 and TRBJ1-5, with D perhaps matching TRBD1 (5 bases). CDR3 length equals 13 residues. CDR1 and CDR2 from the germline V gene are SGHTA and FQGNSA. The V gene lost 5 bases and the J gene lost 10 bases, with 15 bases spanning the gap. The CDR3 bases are TGTGCCAGCAGCCTGGCGGGTAGGGGACCCCAGCATTTT. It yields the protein CASSLAGRGPQHF.

This CDR3 is CASSFSGLDQPQHF. The CDR3 DNA sequence: TGTGCCAGCAGTTTCTCAGGGTTGGATCAGCCCCAGCATTTT. V usage is TRBV28 and J usage is TRBJ1-5; D perhaps matches TRBD1 (5 bases). The germline V and J ends were trimmed by 3 bases and 5 bases, with 11 bases remaining between them. This CDR3 is 14 amino acids long. The V gene's germline CDR1 is MDHEN and CDR2 SYDVKM.

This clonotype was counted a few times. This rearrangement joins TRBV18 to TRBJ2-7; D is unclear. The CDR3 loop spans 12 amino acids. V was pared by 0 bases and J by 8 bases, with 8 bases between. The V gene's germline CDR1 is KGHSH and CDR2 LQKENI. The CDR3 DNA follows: TGTGCCAGCTCACCACCTTTGGGCCAGCAGTACTTC. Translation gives CASSPPLGQQYF.